This T cell receptor (beta chain) is from a study of T cells in Graves' hyperthyroidism and ophthalmopathy. The study, taken as a whole, reports: Most clonotypes that expanded in the thyroid above 0.001 also showed up in blood. Ophthalmopathy and stable hyperthyroidism were told apart by a 13 V-J model.

Amplification yielded TCR beta CDR3 regions, with RNA transcripts as the source. Carried out on the TCR CDR3, a first-round RT-PCR used the HTBI primer set. TCRdb passed the multiplex PCR reads through MiXCR, listing each CDR3 protein once. The sample records roughly 700,000 distinct CDR3 sequences, 13% to 15% being singletons. A remark on this clonotype: Its antigen is undetermined.

Germline loops: CDR1 MNHEY, CDR2 SVGEGT. V lost 2 bases to trimming and J lost 2 bases; unmatched junction nucleotides: 3. This CDR3 has 15 residues. The study excluded patients with uncontrolled infection, other autoimmune disease, pregnancy or lactation. The receptor was derived from a woman aged 18-29 years with Graves' hyperthyroidism. The genes are TRBV6-2 or TRBV6-3 and TRBJ1-3, with 7 bases aligning to TRBD1. The source material was blood. CDR3 in DNA: TGTGCCAGCAGTTACAGGGGGCGTACTGGAAACACCATATATTTT. Translating it yields CASSYRGRTGNTIYF.